A selection of T cell receptor beta chains follows, all from one sample in a study of OX40 agonist ivuxolimab in advanced cancers. Generated by immunoSEQ multiplex PCR, the TCRdb table keeps only in-frame clones and is missing some. The data contain more than 100,000 clones, 93% of them singletons. The input for sequencing was CD4+ or CD8+ T cells sorted from blood, taken in a trial of the OX40 agonist ivuxolimab. Receptors were obtained from an adult with an advanced solid tumor such as melanoma, head and neck, liver or kidney cancer. CDR3s include the opening cysteine and the closing phenylalanine or tryptophan. The D gene is left open where the match is weak. Rows give clone size only sometimes, using once, few, many, or a class for an expanded clone.

TRBV30	-	TRBJ1-6	-	CAWGEGRDNSPLHF	TGTGCCTGGGGCGAGGGGAGAGATAATTCACCCCTCCACTTT
TRBV7-6	-	TRBJ1-5	once	CASSLVRQSQPQHF	TGTGCCAGCAGCTTAGTCCGACAGTCTCAGCCCCAGCATTTT
TRBV5-1	TRBD2	TRBJ2-7	-	CASSQGGRVPYEQYF	TGCGCCAGCAGTCAAGGCGGGAGGGTCCCCTACGAGCAGTACTTC
TRBV2	TRBD1	TRBJ2-3	once	CASSDRDRGPYTQYF	TGTGCCAGCAGTGATCGGGACAGGGGGCCTTATACGCAGTATTTT
TRBV14	-	TRBJ2-2	few	CASSRQDANTGELFF	TGTGCCAGCAGCCGACAAGACGCGAACACCGGGGAGCTGTTTTTT
TRBV30	-	TRBJ1-6	once	CAWSLPGPPYNSPLHF	TGTGCCTGGAGTCTACCGGGCCCTCCGTATAATTCACCCCTCCACTTT
TRBV9	TRBD1	TRBJ1-4	-	CASSVGQGGEKLFF	TGTGCCAGCAGCGTGGGACAGGGGGGCGAAAAACTGTTTTTT
TRBV28	-	TRBJ1-5	-	CASWGYSNQPQHF	TGTGCCAGTTGGGGGTATAGCAATCAGCCCCAGCATTTT
TRBV28	TRBD2	TRBJ2-2	-	CASSWRTSGRNTGELFF	TGTGCCAGCAGTTGGCGGACTAGCGGGAGAAACACCGGGGAGCTGTTTTTT
TRBV7-9	-	TRBJ2-7	-	CASSPAYEQYF	TGTGCCAGCAGCCCGGCATACGAGCAGTACTTC
TRBV19	TRBD2	TRBJ2-7	-	CASRRAGALYEQYF	TGTGCCAGTAGAAGAGCGGGAGCGCTCTACGAGCAGTACTTC
TRBV14	TRBD1	TRBJ2-2	-	CASSQGHPGQGLSRFAPNTGELFF	TGTGCCAGCAGCCAAGGTCACCCGGGACAGGGTTTATCGCGGTTTGCCCCAAACACCGGGGAGCTGTTTTTT
TRBV5-1	-	TRBJ1-1	-	CASSGRSGVNTEAFF	TGCGCCAGCAGCGGGAGATCAGGGGTGAACACTGAAGCTTTCTTT
TRBV2	-	TRBJ2-7	-	CASSPQWAAYEQYF	TGTGCCAGCAGCCCACAATGGGCGGCTTACGAGCAGTACTTC
TRBV18	TRBD2	TRBJ2-2	-	CASSPPRLAGTGELFF	TGTGCCAGCTCACCACCGAGACTAGCGGGGACCGGGGAGCTGTTTTTT
TRBV7-8	TRBD1	TRBJ1-2	-	CASSLGQGASNTF	TGTGCCAGCAGCCTAGGACAGGGGGCCTCGAACACCTTC
TRBV7-8	-	TRBJ2-4	-	CASSFRENIQYF	TGTGCCAGCAGCTTTCGGGAAAACATTCAGTACTTC
TRBV11-2	-	TRBJ1-2	-	CASSQDQGYGYTF	TGTGCCAGCAGCCAGGACCAAGGCTATGGCTACACCTTC
TRBV7-2	-	TRBJ2-1	-	CASSPLLNEQFF	TGTGCCAGCAGCCCGCTGTTAAATGAGCAGTTCTTC
TRBV2	-	TRBJ1-2	few	CASSGLMTNTGYTF	TGTGCCAGCAGTGGGTTAATGACGAATACTGGCTACACCTTC
TRBV7-9	TRBD1	TRBJ1-1	-	CASSRTGGTEAFF	TGTGCCAGCAGCCGGACAGGGGGTACTGAAGCTTTCTTT
TRBV5-1	TRBD1	TRBJ2-1	-	CASRTGASYNEQFF	TGCGCCAGCCGAACAGGGGCTTCCTACAATGAGCAGTTCTTC
TRBV7-2	-	TRBJ1-2	-	CASSPLVRGGYTF	TGTGCCAGCAGCCCACTAGTTAGGGGGGGCTACACCTTC
TRBV5-4	-	TRBJ2-7	-	CASSFPDRVVDEQYF	TGTGCCAGCAGCTTTCCGGACCGGGTGGTTGACGAGCAGTACTTC
TRBV27	TRBD1	TRBJ1-2	-	CASSHRTGALNYGYTF	TGTGCCAGCAGCCATAGGACAGGGGCGTTGAACTATGGCTACACCTTC
TRBV30	TRBD2	TRBJ2-7	-	CAATKTGGPYEQYF	TGTGCCGCAACAAAGACGGGGGGGCCATACGAGCAGTACTTC
TRBV9	-	TRBJ1-5	-	CASSVGTDQPQHF	TGTGCCAGCAGCGTAGGGACAGATCAGCCCCAGCATTTT
TRBV5-1	TRBD1	TRBJ2-1	once	CASSSEPGQGSNEQFF	TGCGCCAGCAGCTCCGAACCGGGACAGGGGTCGAATGAGCAGTTCTTC
TRBV10-3	TRBD1	TRBJ1-6	-	CAISTQGAVSYNSPLHF	TGTGCCATCAGCACACAGGGGGCTGTAAGCTATAATTCACCCCTCCACTTT
TRBV9	-	TRBJ2-5	-	CASSVAGMVETQYF	TGTGCCAGCAGCGTGGCAGGGATGGTTGAGACCCAGTACTTC
TRBV6-5	-	TRBJ2-3	-	CASSRGWGTDTQYF	TGTGCCAGCAGCAGGGGTTGGGGCACAGATACGCAGTATTTT